This T cell receptor beta chain was recovered during a study of identical twins. Template switching added a universal primer site, and cDNA bore unique molecular identifiers. TCRdb reprocessed the 5' RACE reads via MiXCR and lists one record per CDR3 protein. The table includes over 500,000 distinct CDR3 sequences, less than 25% detected once. This clonotype was detected ten times or more. Its antigen remains unknown. Study results and caveats: Zero-insertion analyses might be partly confounded by invariant T cells like MAIT and iNKT.

These data also featured in a second study, about T cells expressing NK-cell markers. This second study notes: Of CD8+ T cells, roughly 1.0-8% belonged to dominant NKG2C+ clonotypes in several donors. HCMV specificity was not established for the expanded NKG2C+ T cell clones.

Material for sequencing was CD4+ T cells sorted from blood. The sequence came from a woman in her late teens or twenties in good health.

CDR3 protein: CASSLGRAVEQFF. The CDR3 nucleotides are TGTGCCAGCAGTTTAGGGCGAGCGGTGGAGCAGTTCTTC. The chain carries TRBV12-3 or TRBV12-4 and TRBJ2-1; tentatively, D is TRBD2 (5 bases). This CDR3 comprises 13 residues. The germline V and J ends were trimmed by 1 base and 10 bases, with 11 bases remaining between them.